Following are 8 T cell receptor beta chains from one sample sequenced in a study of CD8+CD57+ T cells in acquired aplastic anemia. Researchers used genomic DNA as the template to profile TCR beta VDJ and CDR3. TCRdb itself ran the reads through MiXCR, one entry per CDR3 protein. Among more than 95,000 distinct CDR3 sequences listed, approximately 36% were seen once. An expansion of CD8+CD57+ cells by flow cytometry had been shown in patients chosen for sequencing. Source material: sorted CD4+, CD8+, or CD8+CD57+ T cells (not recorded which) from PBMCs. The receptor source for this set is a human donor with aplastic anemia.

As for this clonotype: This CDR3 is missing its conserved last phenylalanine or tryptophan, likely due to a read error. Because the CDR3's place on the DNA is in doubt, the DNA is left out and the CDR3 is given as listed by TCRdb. CDR3 protein: CASSLARGQGQPS. This chain uses TRBV5-6 with TRBJ2-7; the table's TRBD1 call for D was not verified on the DNA. Ends included, the CDR3 has 13 residues. Germline V CDR1 and CDR2: SGHDT, YYEEEE.

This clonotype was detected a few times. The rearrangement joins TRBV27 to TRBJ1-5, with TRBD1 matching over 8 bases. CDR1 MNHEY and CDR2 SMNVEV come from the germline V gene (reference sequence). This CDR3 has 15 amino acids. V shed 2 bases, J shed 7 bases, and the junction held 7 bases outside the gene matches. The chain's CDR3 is CASSLTPRGRQPQHF. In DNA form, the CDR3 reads TGTGCCAGCAGTTTAACTCCCAGGGGGCGGCAGCCCCAGCATTTT.

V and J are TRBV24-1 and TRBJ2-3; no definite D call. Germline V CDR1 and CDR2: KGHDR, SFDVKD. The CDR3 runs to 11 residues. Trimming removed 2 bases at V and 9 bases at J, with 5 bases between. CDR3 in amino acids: CATSDSYTQYF. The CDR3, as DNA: TGTGCCACCAGTGATTCGTACACGCAGTATTTT.

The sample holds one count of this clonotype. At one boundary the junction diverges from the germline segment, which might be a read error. The chain's CDR3 is CRSSPSDTEAFF. The CDR3 DNA sequence: TGCAGGTCGAGCCCGAGTGACACTGAAGCCTTCTTT. The rearrangement uses TRBV20-1 and TRBJ1-1; no definite D call. CDR1 and CDR2 (germline): DFQATT, SNEGSKA (reference sequence). CDR3 length: 12 residues.

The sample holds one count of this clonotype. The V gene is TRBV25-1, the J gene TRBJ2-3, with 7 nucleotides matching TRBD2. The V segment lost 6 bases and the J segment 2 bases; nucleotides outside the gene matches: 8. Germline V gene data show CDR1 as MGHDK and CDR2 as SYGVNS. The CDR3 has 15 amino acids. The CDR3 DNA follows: TGTGCCAGCAGACCACAAGCGGGAAACACAGATACGCAGTATTTT. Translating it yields CASRPQAGNTDTQYF.

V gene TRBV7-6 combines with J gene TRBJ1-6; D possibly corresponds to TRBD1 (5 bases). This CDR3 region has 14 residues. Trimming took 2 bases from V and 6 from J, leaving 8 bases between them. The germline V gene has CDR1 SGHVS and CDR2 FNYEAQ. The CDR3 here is CASSLRDLNSPLHF. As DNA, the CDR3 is TGTGCCAGCAGCTTACGGGACCTTAATTCACCCCTCCACTTT. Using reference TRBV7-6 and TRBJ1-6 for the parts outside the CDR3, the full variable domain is GAGVSQSPRYKVTKRGQDVALRCDPISGHVSLYWYRQALGQGPEFLTYFNYEAQQDKSGLPNDRFSAERPEGSISTLTIQRTEQRDSAMYRCASSLRDLNSPLHFGNGTRLTVT.

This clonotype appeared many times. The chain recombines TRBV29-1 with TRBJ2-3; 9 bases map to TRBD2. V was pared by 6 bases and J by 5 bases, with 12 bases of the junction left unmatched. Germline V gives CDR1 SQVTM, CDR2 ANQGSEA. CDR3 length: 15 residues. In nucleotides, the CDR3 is TGCAGCGTACCCCTCCGCGGGGGGGAGGGAGATACGCAGTATTTT. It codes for CSVPLRGGEGDTQYF.

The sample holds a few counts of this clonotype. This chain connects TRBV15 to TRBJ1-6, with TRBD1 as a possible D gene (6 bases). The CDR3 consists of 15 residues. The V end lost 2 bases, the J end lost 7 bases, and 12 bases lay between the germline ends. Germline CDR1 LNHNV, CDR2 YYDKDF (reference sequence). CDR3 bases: TGTGCCACCAGCAGACTTCAACAGGGAAATTCACCCCTCCACTTT. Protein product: CATSRLQQGNSPLHF.